These 16 T cell receptor beta chains came from one sample sequenced in a study of monozygotic twins with inflammatory bowel disease. TCRdb derives one entry per CDR3 protein from the 5' RACE reads, leaving out DNA. The sample table includes around 380,000 distinct CDR3 sequences. The sample was blood. The origin of the receptors is a human donor with ulcerative colitis or Crohn's disease, or a healthy co-twin of an affected twin (not recorded which).

This chain links TRBV5-1 with TRBJ2-1; TCRdb designates TRBD2, a call that cannot be tested without DNA. This CDR3 has 14 amino acids. Looked up from germline, CDR1 is SGHRS and CDR2 is YFSETQ. CDR3 residues: CASSTSGSPLEQFF.

CDR3 protein: CSASGGGVDIQYF. The chain carries TRBV20-1 and TRBJ2-4; lacking DNA, the TRBD1 call made by TCRdb goes unchecked. The length of the CDR3 is 13 residues. Germline assignment: CDR1 DFQATT and CDR2 SNEGSKA (reference sequence).

The V and J genes are TRBV5-1 and TRBJ2-2; the TCRdb call, TRBD2, lacks DNA for checking. Germline CDR1 reads SGHRS; CDR2 reads YFSETQ. The CDR3 runs to 17 residues. The CDR3 sequence is CASTPGLADANTGELFF.

Here the CDR3 reads CASSPLSLNSPLHF. The chain joins TRBV7-2 to TRBJ1-6; TCRdb reports TRBD1, a call that lacks DNA to check it against. The V gene's germline CDR1 is SGHTA and CDR2 FQGNSA. This CDR3 is built from 14 residues.

The V call is TRBV24-1, the J call TRBJ2-2; TCRdb picks TRBD2, but there is no DNA to check that call. CDR3 length: 19 amino acids. The V gene's germline CDR1 is KGHDR and CDR2 SFDVKD. The CDR3 loop is CATSDLSGMGLAGTGELFF.

This chain connects TRBV5-1 to TRBJ2-7; lacking DNA, the TRBD1 call made by TCRdb goes unchecked. This CDR3 comprises 12 residues. Looked up from germline, CDR1 is SGHRS and CDR2 is YFSETQ. CDR3 loop: CASSRGRGEQYF. The whole variable domain, filled in from reference TRBV5-1 and TRBJ2-7, reads KAGVTQTPRYLIKTRGQQVTLSCSPISGHRSVSWYQQTPGQGLQFLFEYFSETQRNKGNFPGRFSGRQFSNSRSEMNVSTLELGDSALYLCASSRGRGEQYFGPGTRLTVT.

This rearrangement joins TRBV4-2 to TRBJ1-4; TCRdb's D call of TRBD1 is untestable without DNA. CDR3 length: 15 residues. Per the germline V gene, CDR1 is LGHNA and CDR2 is YNFKEQ. The CDR3 protein is CASSQGGQGSEKLFF.

This chain connects TRBV7-9 to TRBJ1-3; TCRdb's D call of TRBD1 is untestable without DNA. This CDR3 is 11 amino acids long. Germline assignment: CDR1 SEHNR and CDR2 FQNEAQ (reference sequence). The CDR3 protein is CANDRGNTIYF.

The chain recombines TRBV11-2 with TRBJ2-7; TCRdb gives TRBD2 as the D gene, but with no DNA this cannot be confirmed. Germline V gene data show CDR1 as SGHAT and CDR2 as FQNNGV. This CDR3 has 14 residues. The CDR3 region is CASSWEVLPLGQYF.

The V gene is TRBV3-1, the J gene TRBJ1-6; TCRdb selects TRBD1, and the lack of DNA leaves this call unchecked. Germline loops: CDR1 LGHDT, CDR2 YNNKEL (reference sequence). This CDR3 region has 16 residues. The CDR3 loop is CASSQLGGAGGSPLHF. The full variable domain, completed using reference TRBV3-1 and TRBJ1-6, is DTAVSQTPKYLVTQMGNDKSIKCEQNLGHDTMYWYKQDSKKFLKIMFSYNNKELIINETVPNRFSPKSPDKAHLNLHINSLELGDSAVYFCASSQLGGAGGSPLHFGNGTRLTVT.

The rearrangement joins TRBV15 to TRBJ1-4. The CDR3 totals 16 residues. Germline CDR1 is LNHNV and CDR2 is YYDKDF (reference sequence). The CDR3 region is CATRGIGGLVNEKLFF.

The chain uses TRBV6-1 and TRBJ1-5; TCRdb calls TRBD1, which cannot be checked without DNA. Germline V CDR1 and CDR2: MNHNS, SASEGT. CDR3 size: 15 residues. CDR3 protein: CASRGREMGNQPQHF.

The V gene is TRBV7-9, the J gene TRBJ2-5; TCRdb designates TRBD2, a call that cannot be tested without DNA. CDR1 SEHNR and CDR2 FQNEAQ come from the germline V gene (reference sequence). This CDR3 spans 15 amino acids. Here the CDR3 reads CASSLAGALQETQYF.

This chain links TRBV14 with TRBJ1-4; TCRdb names TRBD1, which stays unverified in the absence of DNA. This CDR3 region has 14 residues. Germline values: CDR1 SGHDN, CDR2 FVKESK. CDR3 amino acids: CASSPRTGVEKLFF.

J is TRBJ2-2 and V is TRBV5-4. Germline loops: CDR1 SGHNT, CDR2 YYREEE (reference sequence). The CDR3 contains 16 residues. This CDR3 is CASSPQPMSGTGELFF. The entire variable domain, with the rest obtained from reference TRBV5-4 and TRBJ2-2, is as follows: ETGVTQSPTHLIKTRGQQVTLRCSSQSGHNTVSWYQQALGQGPQFIFQYYREEENGRGNFPPRFSGLQFPNYSSELNVNALELDDSALYLCASSPQPMSGTGELFFGEGSRLTVL.

The chain recombines TRBV5-1 with TRBJ1-1. The germline gives CDR1 SGHRS, CDR2 YFSETQ. This CDR3 comprises 14 residues. CDR3 in amino acids: CASSLVPLNTEAFF.